Below are 28 T cell receptor beta chains sequenced from a single sample in a study of tumor and adjacent non-tumor tissue in lung cancer. No cell sorting was done before RNA was extracted from the tissue. Distant lung tissue was collected more than 3 cm away from the tumor edge. Three rounds of nested PCR, following a modified ARM-PCR protocol, produced the TCRbeta library. TCRdb passed the multiplex PCR reads through MiXCR, listing each CDR3 protein once. The sample records some 100,000 distinct CDR3 sequences, 65% being singletons. Material: distant non-tumor lung tissue. The receptor source for this set is a man aged 30-40 years with non-small cell lung cancer.

Turning to this clonotype: Germline is not matched at one junction end, which may reflect a read error. J is TRBJ2-1 and V is TRBV7-9, with 8 positions matching TRBD2. Germline CDR1 reads SEHNR; CDR2 reads FQNEAQ (reference sequence). CDR3 length equals 13 residues. The CDR3 spells CTSSSSGAGEQFF. As DNA, the CDR3 is TGTACCAGCAGCAGTAGCGGGGCGGGTGAGCAGTTCTTC.

The V and J genes are TRBV11-2 and TRBJ1-2; D is unresolved. The CDR3 runs 13 residues. V was pared by 3 bases and J by 4 bases, with 9 bases between. Germline lookup yields CDR1 SGHAT and CDR2 FQNNGV. CDR3 coding DNA: TGTGCCAGCAGCTTCGTACTAGGCTATGGCTACACCTTC. Amino acids: CASSFVLGYGYTF.

This clonotype was seen many times. The chain has TRBV6-2 or TRBV6-3 and TRBJ2-2; 7 nucleotides align to TRBD2. The CDR3 is 14 residues long. Germline V gives CDR1 MNHEY, CDR2 SVGEGT. The junction had 5 bases not matched to a gene; V was cut back by 6 bases and J by 4 bases. CDR3 loop: CASRGDYITGELFF. CDR3 coding DNA: TGTGCCAGCAGGGGGGACTACATCACCGGGGAGCTGTTTTTT.

As for this clonotype: This CDR3 is missing its conserved last phenylalanine or tryptophan, likely due to a read error. The gene calls are TRBV6-5 and TRBJ1-2, with 8 positions matching TRBD1. Germline assignment: CDR1 MNHEY and CDR2 SVGAGI. CDR3 size: 14 residues. V was clipped by 7 bases and J by 5 bases; unmatched bases: 9. CDR3 amino acids: CASNHDRGRYGYTS. CDR3 in DNA: TGTGCCAGCAATCACGACAGGGGAAGGTATGGCTACACCTCC.

Of note for this clonotype: Being one base from a much bigger clone, this may be a read error. The chain uses TRBV12-3 or TRBV12-4 and TRBJ2-3, with D possibly matching TRBD2 (5 bases). CDR3 length: 14 amino acids. CDR3 nucleotides: TGTGTCAGCAGTTTAGGTTACGGGGAGGATACGCAGTATTTT. Translation: CVSSLGYGEDTQYF.

This clonotype has only one observation. The V gene is TRBV6-5, the J gene TRBJ2-1; D gene ambiguous. This CDR3 is built from 15 residues. The germline V gene has CDR1 MNHEY and CDR2 SVGAGI. Trimming pared 4 bases from V and 4 bases from J, leaving 14 bases between. CDR3 DNA sequence: TGTGCCAGCAGTTGTGGGGTCCTCCCGTACAATGAGCAGTTCTTC. This encodes CASSCGVLPYNEQFF.

This clonotype has a count of ten or more. The V call is TRBV12-3 or TRBV12-4, the J call TRBJ2-2, with TRBD2 as a possible D gene (5 bases). This CDR3 is 14 amino acids long. The V end lost 3 bases, the J end lost 1 base, and 6 bases lay between the germline ends. The CDR3 is CASSLGRNTGELFF. The CDR3 DNA is TGTGCCAGCAGTTTGGGGAGGAACACCGGGGAGCTGTTTTTT.

Comments on this clonotype: Since a much larger clone is just one base distant, this may be a read error. This chain uses TRBV24-1 with TRBJ2-7; D call uncertain. CDR1 is KGHDR, CDR2 SFDVKD, per germline. Trimming cost V 2 bases and J 0 bases, with 10 bases left between them. The length of the CDR3 is 15 residues. CDR3 region: CATSDSSVDSYEQYF. In nucleotides, the CDR3 is TGTGCCACCAGTGATTCAAGCGTGGACTCCTACGAGCAGTACTTC.

On this clonotype: The missing conserved phenylalanine or tryptophan at the end of this CDR3 makes a read error likely. The gene calls are TRBV11-2 and TRBJ1-1; D may be TRBD1 (6 bases). The germline V gene encodes CDR1 SGHAT and CDR2 FQNNGV. The CDR3 sequence is 14 residues long. Trimming removed 5 bases from V and 3 bases from J, with 13 bases in between. The CDR3 DNA sequence: TGTGCCAGCAGCCCCAGGGGATATGACACTGAAGCTTTCTAT. Residues: CASSPRGYDTEAFY.

Concerning this clonotype itself: Since a much larger clone is just one base distant, this may be a read error. This chain links TRBV5-5 with TRBJ2-7; perhaps TRBD2 as D (5 bases). Germline CDR1 is SGHKS and CDR2 is YYEKEE (reference sequence). CDR3 size: 15 residues. Between the trimmed V and J ends, which lost 4 bases and 10 bases, there was a span of 24 bases. The CDR3 coding sequence is TGTGCCAGCAGCCCGGTGGAGGCTTCGGGAAGCGATCAGTACTTC. Translated: CASSPVEASGSDQYF.

The genes are TRBV20-1 and TRBJ1-2; 7 nucleotides agree with TRBD1. With V trimmed by 5 bases and J by 5 bases, 14 bases remained unmatched. CDR3 length equals 15 residues. The germline V gene has CDR1 DFQATT and CDR2 SNEGSKA (reference sequence). The DNA of the CDR3 is TGCAGTGCTCGTATCTTCGGGACAGAGGCTTATGGCTACACCTTC. Translation: CSARIFGTEAYGYTF.

This clonotype was seen ten or more times. The chain links TRBV6-2 or TRBV6-3 to TRBJ1-4; no definite D call. CDR1 and CDR2 from the germline V gene are MNHEY and SVGEGT. V was cut by 5 bases and J by 0 bases, with 7 bases left in between. This CDR3 has 14 amino acids. CDR3 loop: CASSHEATNEKLFF. The CDR3 nucleotides are TGTGCCAGCAGTCATGAGGCAACTAATGAAAAACTGTTTTTT.

As for this clonotype: Germline is not matched at one junction end, which may reflect a read error. The V gene is TRBV29-1, the J gene TRBJ2-2, with D maybe TRBD2 (6 bases). This CDR3 contains 15 residues. Germline CDR1 reads SQVTM; CDR2 reads ANQGSEA. DNA for the CDR3: TGCAGCGCTGAAACTAACGGGAGAATAACCGGGGAGCTGTTTTTT. The encoded protein is CSAETNGRITGELFF.

This clonotype has only one observation. Possible read error: a much larger clone is one base away. The rearrangement links TRBV6-1 to TRBJ1-5, with TRBD1 matching 11 bases. The CDR3 loop spans 15 amino acids. Germline V gene lookup returns CDR1 MNHNS and CDR2 SASEGT. CDR3 loop: CSSSAGTGGDQPQHF. The CDR3 nucleotides are TGTTCCAGCAGTGCCGGGACAGGGGGTGATCAGCCCCAGCATTTT.

The table lists this clonotype with a few counts. A much larger clone lies one base from this, so it may be a read error. The chain is built from TRBV4-1 and TRBJ2-7; D call uncertain. Germline V CDR1 and CDR2: MGHRA, YSYEKL. This CDR3 spans 13 amino acids. V lost 6 bases and J 3 bases, leaving 12 bases between the germline ends. The CDR3 DNA reads as TGCGCCAGCAGGCAACTAACAGACTACGAGCAGTACTTC. Amino acids: CASRQLTDYEQYF.

On this clonotype: A read error may account for a junction end that differs from germline. The chain links TRBV29-1 to TRBJ1-2, with D unresolved. CDR3 size: 11 residues. CDR1 is SQVTM and CDR2 is ANQGSEA in the germline V gene. The CDR3 sequence is CRVGSSSGYTF. As DNA, the CDR3 is TGCAGGGTTGGGTCTTCGAGTGGCTACACCTTC.

As regards this clonotype: One junction end disagrees with the germline gene, perhaps due to a read error. The chain links TRBV11-2 to TRBJ2-1; D is ambiguous. Germline values: CDR1 SGHAT, CDR2 FQNNGV. This CDR3 comprises 15 residues. CDR3 sequence reads: CASGFSSDSANEQFF. In nucleotides, the CDR3 is TGTGCCAGCGGCTTCTCCAGCGATAGTGCGAATGAGCAGTTCTTC.

The rearrangement joins TRBV11-3 to TRBJ2-3; TRBD1 agrees at 9 bases. After removal of 5 bases from V and 2 bases from J, the junction contained 5 bases not matched to a gene. The CDR3 has 15 amino acids. Germline lookup yields CDR1 SGHNT and CDR2 YENEEA. This chain's CDR3 is CASSMGQGYTDTQYF. In DNA, the CDR3 is TGTGCCAGCAGCATGGGACAGGGTTACACAGATACGCAGTATTTT.

A remark on this clonotype: Given the absence of the conserved phenylalanine or tryptophan at the CDR3 end, a read error is likely. The V gene is TRBV4-2, the J gene TRBJ2-5; 7 bases align to TRBD2. The V gene end was trimmed by 1 base and the J gene end by 0 bases; junction bases not matched to a gene: 8. The CDR3 covers 17 residues. Germline CDR1 reads LGHNA; CDR2 reads YNFKEQ. The CDR3 spells CASSQAGYSGYQETQYL. The CDR3 DNA is TGTGCCAGCAGCCAAGCGGGGTATAGCGGGTACCAAGAGACCCAGTACTTA.

With respect to this clonotype: Since the CDR3 does not end with the conserved phenylalanine or tryptophan, this likely comes from a read error. The CDR3 loop reads CSVPGQGAYKQYI. The CDR3 coding sequence is TGCAGTGTCCCGGGACAGGGGGCTTACAAGCAGTACATC. The chain has TRBV20-1 and TRBJ2-7; TRBD1 aligns across 12 bases. V shed 7 bases and J 8 bases; nucleotides not matched to a gene: 9. Germline values: CDR1 DFQATT, CDR2 SNEGSKA (reference sequence). This CDR3 is 13 amino acids long.

The rearrangement links TRBV7-3 to TRBJ2-1; D could derive from TRBD1 or TRBD2 (8 bases each). Germline loops: CDR1 SGHTA, CDR2 FQGTGA. There are 16 residues in the CDR3. V shed 4 bases and J shed 2 bases, with 15 bases lying between them. Written as DNA, the CDR3 is TGTGCCAGCAGCTCCCGGGGGGGACAGGCCTACAATGAGCAGTTCTTC. Encoded protein: CASSSRGGQAYNEQFF. Full variable domain (rest looked up from reference TRBV7-3 and TRBJ2-1): GAGVSQTPSNKVTEKGKYVELRCDPISGHTALYWYRQSLGQGPEFLIYFQGTGAADDSGLPNDRFFAVRPEGSVSTLKIQRTERGDSAVYLCASSSRGGQAYNEQFFGPGTRLTVL.

Regarding this clonotype: No conserved phenylalanine or tryptophan ends this CDR3, so it is likely a read error. The DNA is left out, because the CDR3 cannot be placed on it with certainty; the CDR3 is given as TCRdb lists it. V is TRBV20-1 and J is TRBJ2-1; TRBD2 is the table's D call, not checked against the DNA. The CDR3 sequence runs 15 residues, both termini included. From germline, CDR1 is DFQATT and CDR2 SNEGSKA (reference sequence). CDR3 sequence: CSALTGTSVLHELSL.

Concerning this clonotype itself: Sequence at one end of the junction differs from germline and may be a read error. The chain combines TRBV11-2 with TRBJ2-1; D is possibly TRBD1 (7 bases). Germline V gene lookup returns CDR1 SGHAT and CDR2 FQNNGV. The CDR3 totals 13 residues. The CDR3 loop is CASSLTGEDEQFF. In DNA, the CDR3 is TGTGCCAGCAGCCTAACAGGGGAGGATGAGCAATTCTTC.

This clonotype was seen repeatedly, ten times or more. This chain joins TRBV6-5 and TRBJ2-5; D is unresolved. The length of the CDR3 is 14 residues. Per the germline V gene, CDR1 is MNHEY and CDR2 is SVGAGI. The germline V and J ends were trimmed by 6 bases and 1 base, with 12 bases remaining between them. Written as DNA, the CDR3 is TGTGCCAGCAGGCGCATCGCGACCCAAGAGACCCAGTACTTC. Translation gives CASRRIATQETQYF.

This clonotype has just one count. A clone one base away is much larger, so this may be a read error. The gene calls are TRBV6-5 and TRBJ1-2; 12 bases are shared with TRBD1. This CDR3 has 15 amino acids. In germline, CDR1 is MNHEY, CDR2 SVGAGI. The CDR3 loop reads CASSPGQGARYDYTF. The CDR3 region has the DNA TGTGCCAGCAGTCCGGGACAGGGGGCGCGGTATGACTACACCTTC.

In its sample, this clonotype was seen a few times. A read error may explain this, as a much larger clone is one base away. V and J are TRBV6-5 and TRBJ2-2, with D perhaps TRBD2 (5 bases). This CDR3 region has 15 residues. Germline V gene sequence: CDR1 MNHEY, CDR2 SVGAGI. CDR3 bases: TGTGCCAGCAGTTACGCACTAGTACGCACCAGGGAGCTGTTTTTT. Its translation: CASSYALVRTRELFF.

Comments on this clonotype: The conserved phenylalanine or tryptophan normally closing the CDR3 is absent here, so this likely arose from a read error. It is unclear where the CDR3 begins or ends on the DNA, so no DNA is shown, and the CDR3 is as TCRdb lists it. This chain joins TRBV11-3 and TRBJ2-1. Per the germline V gene, CDR1 is SGHNT and CDR2 is YENEEA. The CDR3 is 13 amino acids in total, end residues counted. CDR3: CASSPTPANEQFL.

This clonotype has a count of ten or more. The gene calls are TRBV4-1 and TRBJ2-2; D ambiguous. CDR3 size: 15 residues. CDR1 is MGHRA, CDR2 YSYEKL, per germline. V was pared by 2 bases and J by 7 bases, with 14 bases between. This CDR3 is CASSQYINGNGELFF. For the CDR3, the DNA is TGCGCCAGCAGCCAATACATCAACGGTAACGGGGAGCTGTTTTTT.